Listed below are T cell receptor beta chains from one sample, sequenced in a study of blood T cell repertoires in COVID-19. Only in-frame clones appear in the TCRdb table, and some are missing; sequencing was by immunoSEQ multiplex PCR. This sample has 200,000 to 250,000 clones, with 85% to 90% found just once. Sequenced sample: peripheral blood. These TCRs come from a woman aged 60-75 years with acute or convalescent COVID-19. Each CDR3 is given with its conserved first and last residue. The D gene is left open where the match is weak. Only part of the rows carry a size: once, few, many, or a class if the clone is expanded.

V	length	D	J	size	DNA	CDR3
TRBV5-6	15	TRBD1	TRBJ2-7	few	TGTGCCAGCAGCGTGTCCGGGACAGGGTCGGGCGAGCAGTACTTC	CASSVSGTGSGEQYF
TRBV5-1	14	TRBD1	TRBJ2-7	-	TGCGCCAGCAGCTTGGGACAGGGGAACTACGAGCAGTACTTC	CASSLGQGNYEQYF
TRBV4-1	15	TRBD1	TRBJ1-2	-	TGCGCCAGCAGCCAAGATTACAGGGGAATAGATGGCTACACCTTC	CASSQDYRGIDGYTF
TRBV9	17	-	TRBJ2-6	-	TGTGCCAGCAGCCTCGGGACACTTCCTTCTGGGGCCAACGTCCTGACTTTC	CASSLGTLPSGANVLTF
TRBV4-3	13	-	TRBJ1-3	-	TGCGCCAGCAGCCAGGGGGGAGGAAACACCATATATTTT	CASSQGGGNTIYF
TRBV5-1	17	TRBD1	TRBJ2-6	-	TGCGCCAGCAGCACCGGGACAGGGGGCGCTGGGGCCAACGTCCTGACTTTC	CASSTGTGGAGANVLTF
TRBV27	13	TRBD1	TRBJ1-2	once	TGTGCCAGCACAAGAGGGGGCAACTATGGCTACACCTTC	CASTRGGNYGYTF
TRBV27	12	TRBD1	TRBJ2-7	-	TGTGCCAGCAGCCGACAGGGCGGCGAGCAGTACTTC	CASSRQGGEQYF
TRBV11-3	15	TRBD1	TRBJ1-3	-	TGTGCCAGCAGCTTAGATTCGGGACAGGGAAACACCATATATTTT	CASSLDSGQGNTIYF
TRBV7-2	14	-	TRBJ2-1	-	TGTGCCAGCAGCTTAGAGAGCTCCTACAATGAGCAGTTCTTC	CASSLESSYNEQFF
TRBV5-6	16	-	TRBJ2-5	-	TGTGCCAGCAGCTCTATTACGGGGGTGTCATCAGAGACCCAGTACTTC	CASSSITGVSSETQYF